The 32 T cell receptor beta chains presented below share a single source sample, sequenced in a study of cytomegalovirus exposure and HLA in healthy donors. The PCR was carried out with 60 Vbeta primers and 13 Jbeta primers. Assay used: immunoSEQ multiplex PCR; TCRdb lists only in-frame clones, some missing. The data contain about 160,000 clones, approximately 84% of them singletons. The sample taken for sequencing was PBMCs. The receptor set was obtained from a woman aged 50 to 60 in good health and CMV-seropositive.

This clone has just a few counts. The CDR3 DNA reads as TGTGCCAGCAGTTCCAGGGCCAGATTGGATACTGAAGCTTTCTTT. It translates to CASSSRARLDTEAFF. The chain carries TRBV28 and TRBJ1-1, with D tentatively TRBD1 (5 bases). Trimming cost V 4 bases and J 5 bases, with 17 bases left between them. Germline V lookup: CDR1 MDHEN, CDR2 SYDVKM. The CDR3 sequence is 15 residues long.

The rearrangement joins TRBV7-2 to TRBJ1-3; no clear D gene. The germline V and J ends were trimmed by 5 bases and 2 bases, with 13 bases remaining between them. CDR3 size: 15 residues. Per the germline V gene, CDR1 is SGHTA and CDR2 is FQGNSA. The CDR3 region has the DNA TGTGCCAGCAGCCCTTGGTCTGGAGCTGGAAACACCATATATTTT. This translates into CASSPWSGAGNTIYF.

The chain uses TRBV11-2 and TRBJ2-2; tentative D call: TRBD1 (5 bases). Germline V gene lookup returns CDR1 SGHAT and CDR2 FQNNGV. The CDR3 sequence is 17 residues long. The ends were cut back, 2 bases at V and 0 bases at J, with 13 bases in the middle. For the CDR3, the DNA is TGTGCCAGCAGCTTATTCCTAGACAGCGCGAACACCGGGGAGCTGTTTTTT. Its protein product is CASSLFLDSANTGELFF.

The chain combines TRBV29-1 with TRBJ1-3; D gene ambiguous. Germline assignment: CDR1 SQVTM and CDR2 ANQGSEA. CDR3 length equals 14 residues. Deletions cut 7 bases from V and 1 base from J, with 14 bases between. CDR3 DNA: TGCAGCGCTACAACGGGGTTTTCTGGAAACACCATATATTTT. It codes for CSATTGFSGNTIYF.

This clone was picked up a small number of times. In DNA, the CDR3 is TGTGCCAGCTCACCGCCCTCCACATCCAACTATGGCTACACCTTC. It is translated as CASSPPSTSNYGYTF. The genes are TRBV18 and TRBJ1-2; D is ambiguous. This CDR3 has 15 amino acids. Germline V gene sequence: CDR1 KGHSH, CDR2 LQKENI. Trimming pared 3 bases from V and 2 bases from J, leaving 13 bases between. The complete variable domain, with remaining parts taken from reference TRBV18 and TRBJ1-2, reads NAGVMQNPRHLVRRRGQEARLRCSPMKGHSHVYWYRQLPEEGLKFMVYLQKENIIDESGMPKERFSAEFPKEGPSILRIQQVVRGDSAAYFCASSPPSTSNYGYTFGSGTRLTVV.

Concerning this clone: One end of the junction does not line up with germline, which may come from a read error. The same CDR3 can be traced to other DNA sequences in this sample. This chain connects TRBV7-9 to TRBJ1-2, with D unclear. The CDR3 loop spans 12 amino acids. In germline, CDR1 is SEHNR, CDR2 FQNEAQ (reference sequence). The CDR3 sequence is CASSLPPGGYTF. The CDR3 region has the DNA TGTGCCAGTAGCTTACCCCCGGGTGGCTACACCTTC. The variable domain in full, with the rest retrieved from reference TRBV7-9 and TRBJ1-2, is DTGVSQNPRHKITKRGQNVTFRCDPISEHNRLYWYRQTLGQGPEFLTYFQNEAQLEKSRLLSDRFSAERPKGSFSTLEIQRTEQGDSAMYLCASSLPPGGYTFGSGTRLTVV.

The genes are TRBV5-8 and TRBJ1-4, with a weak D call TRBD1 (5 bases). V was cut by 0 bases and J by 4 bases, with 10 bases left in between. CDR3 length equals 15 residues. Germline assignment: CDR1 SGHTS and CDR2 YDEGEE. The CDR3 spells CASSLGQSNNEKLFF. As DNA, the CDR3 is TGTGCCAGCAGCTTGGGACAGAGTAATAATGAAAAACTGTTTTTT. The entire variable domain, with the rest obtained from reference TRBV5-8 and TRBJ1-4, is as follows: EAGVTQSPTHLIKTRGQQATLRCSPISGHTSVYWYQQALGLGLQFLLWYDEGEERNRGNFPPRFSGRQFPNYSSELNVNALELEDSALYLCASSLGQSNNEKLFFGSGTQLSVL.

This clone was detected only once. The CDR3 coding sequence is TGTGCCAGCAGTTTATCTTGGACTAGGGGAGATACGCAGTATTTT. Encoded protein: CASSLSWTRGDTQYF. J is TRBJ2-3 and V is TRBV27, with 7 positions matching TRBD2. This CDR3 is built from 15 residues. Unmatched junction bases numbered 5, after V lost 0 bases and J lost 5 bases. Germline V gene sequence: CDR1 MNHEY, CDR2 SMNVEV (reference sequence).

The J gene is TRBJ1-2, the V gene TRBV7-2; possibly TRBD1 for D (6 bases). The V end was cut by 1 base, the J end by 0 bases, with 6 bases between. The CDR3 runs 14 residues. Germline V gene data show CDR1 as SGHTA and CDR2 as FQGNSA. CDR3 in amino acids: CASSLGTANYGYTF. The CDR3, as DNA: TGTGCCAGCAGCTTAGGGACAGCTAACTATGGCTACACCTTC.

This chain connects TRBV7-3 to TRBJ2-3, with TRBD2 matching 15 bases. V was clipped by 4 bases and J by 3 bases; unmatched bases: 11. Germline-derived CDR1 and CDR2 are SGHTA and FQGTGA. CDR3 length equals 19 residues. Here the CDR3 reads CASSSWTSGGALRTDTQYF. The CDR3 DNA reads TGTGCCAGCAGCTCCTGGACTAGCGGGGGGGCGCTCCGGACAGATACGCAGTATTTT. The full variable domain, completed using reference TRBV7-3 and TRBJ2-3, is GAGVSQTPSNKVTEKGKYVELRCDPISGHTALYWYRQSLGQGPEFLIYFQGTGAADDSGLPNDRFFAVRPEGSVSTLKIQRTERGDSAVYLCASSSWTSGGALRTDTQYFGPGTRLTVL.

The chain recombines TRBV19 with TRBJ2-1; TRBD2 matches 10 bases. The CDR3 has 15 residues. V was pared by 5 bases and J by 4 bases, with 5 bases of the junction left unmatched. Per germline, CDR1 LNHDA and CDR2 SQIVND (reference sequence). The CDR3 loop is CASSLGLAEYNEQFF. The CDR3 DNA follows: TGTGCCAGTAGTTTAGGACTAGCGGAGTACAATGAGCAGTTCTTC.

DNA for the CDR3: TGCGCCAGCAGCTTAGACGGGGGGGCCACCTACGAGCAGTACTTC. It encodes CASSLDGGATYEQYF. V usage is TRBV5-1 and J usage is TRBJ2-7, with 8 bases lining up with TRBD2. With V trimmed by 2 bases and J by 2 bases, 6 bases remained unmatched. The CDR3 runs 15 residues. CDR1 is SGHRS and CDR2 is YFSETQ in the germline V gene.

This chain links TRBV6-1 with TRBJ2-7; 8 bases fit TRBD2. Germline-derived CDR1 and CDR2 are MNHNS and SASEGT. The CDR3 contains 14 residues. V was pared by 4 bases and J by 6 bases, with 8 bases of the junction left unmatched. CDR3 region: CASSGRAGEFEQYF. CDR3 nucleotide sequence: TGTGCCAGCAGTGGGCGAGCGGGAGAGTTCGAGCAGTACTTC.

The chain is built from TRBV6-5 and TRBJ1-3; D is undetermined. V was shortened by 7 bases and J by 2 bases, with 12 bases between the two germline ends. Germline V gene lookup returns CDR1 MNHEY and CDR2 SVGAGI. This CDR3 is 14 amino acids long. This CDR3 reads CASTHGEAGNTIYF. The CDR3 nucleotides read TGTGCCAGCACTCACGGGGAGGCTGGAAACACCATATATTTT.

This clone is a singleton in its sample. The V gene is TRBV6-5, the J gene TRBJ1-1; D perhaps matches TRBD1 (6 bases). The CDR3 is 13 residues long. From germline, CDR1 is MNHEY and CDR2 SVGAGI. The V end was cut by 4 bases, the J end by 3 bases, with 9 bases between. The CDR3 nucleotides are TGTGCCAGCAGTTGGACAGTCGACACTGAAGCTTTCTTT. Residues: CASSWTVDTEAFF.

The rearrangement joins TRBV5-4 to TRBJ2-5; 10 bases match TRBD2. Germline V gives CDR1 SGHNT, CDR2 YYREEE (reference sequence). V lost 4 bases to trimming and J lost 7 bases; unmatched junction nucleotides: 16. The CDR3 runs to 17 residues. CDR3 sequence reads: CASSTQSSGGQRVTQYF. Written as DNA, the CDR3 is TGTGCCAGCAGCACCCAATCTAGCGGGGGTCAAAGGGTGACCCAGTACTTC.

The chain couples TRBV30 to TRBJ1-2; 7 bases align to TRBD1. J lost 8 bases, V lost 4 bases, and 16 bases had no gene match. The CDR3 is made up of 15 amino acids. The germline V gene encodes CDR1 GTSNPN and CDR2 SVGIG (reference sequence). In DNA form, the CDR3 reads TGTGCCTGGACCCCACGGACAGGTCGTCCGGGAGGCTACACCTTC. It yields the protein CAWTPRTGRPGGYTF. Looking up the rest from reference TRBV30 and TRBJ1-2 gives the full variable domain: SQTIHQWPATLVQPVGSPLSLECTVEGTSNPNLYWYRQAAGRGLQLLFYSVGIGQISSEVPQNLSASRPQDRQFILSSKKLLLSDSGFYLCAWTPRTGRPGGYTFGSGTRLTVV.

The chain recombines TRBV5-4 with TRBJ2-1; a possible D gene is TRBD2 (6 bases). Germline V gene lookup returns CDR1 SGHNT and CDR2 YYREEE (reference sequence). There are 16 residues in the CDR3. V lost 6 bases, J lost 4 bases, and 20 bases lay in between. DNA of the CDR3: TGTGCCAGCACCCTCGCCGGAGGGCCAGGATACAATGAGCAGTTCTTC. As protein: CASTLAGGPGYNEQFF.

The chain joins TRBV28 to TRBJ2-7; 7 bases map to TRBD1. CDR3 length: 11 residues. Germline V gene data show CDR1 as MDHEN and CDR2 as SYDVKM. The CDR3 sequence is CARYGTEKSQV. In DNA form, the CDR3 reads TGTGCCAGGTACGGGACAGAAAAGTCGCAGGTC.

This chain connects TRBV28 to TRBJ1-2; D gene unclear. V dropped 4 bases and J dropped 5 bases, with 11 bases sitting between them. The CDR3 consists of 13 residues. Germline CDR1 reads MDHEN; CDR2 reads SYDVKM. The CDR3 DNA reads TGTGCCAGCAGTTCCGGGGATCGATATGGCTACACCTTC. Translating gives CASSSGDRYGYTF.

The CDR3 loop is CASSEPGTGQDTQYF. The CDR3 DNA follows: TGTGCCAGCAGTGAACCCGGGACAGGGCAAGATACGCAGTATTTT. V gene TRBV25-1 combines with J gene TRBJ2-3; 9 bases agree with TRBD1. Germline CDR1 MGHDK, CDR2 SYGVNS. This CDR3 is built from 15 residues. Trimming cost V 2 bases and J 5 bases; bases outside gene matches: 5.

The chain recombines TRBV4-3 with TRBJ2-5; a weak D match, TRBD2 (7 bases). V lost 4 bases, J lost 4 bases, and 16 bases lay in between. Germline-derived CDR1 and CDR2 are LGHNA and YSLEER. The CDR3 sequence is 15 residues long. CDR3: CASSRYGGAGETQYF. In nucleotides, the CDR3 is TGCGCCAGCAGCCGTTATGGGGGGGCGGGAGAGACCCAGTACTTC.

This chain links TRBV4-3 with TRBJ2-5, with a possible D match to TRBD1 (6 bases). Germline CDR1 LGHNA, CDR2 YSLEER. The V end was cut by 0 bases, the J end by 2 bases, with 13 bases between. This CDR3 is built from 16 residues. The CDR3 loop reads CASSQDRAGAQETQYF. In DNA, the CDR3 is TGCGCCAGCAGCCAAGATAGGGCAGGGGCTCAAGAGACCCAGTACTTC.

The chain joins TRBV19 to TRBJ2-7; the match to TRBD1 covers 9 bases. Germline loops: CDR1 LNHDA, CDR2 SQIVND (reference sequence). V gave up 5 bases and J gave up 4 bases; unmatched junction bases: 9. CDR3 length: 15 residues. The CDR3 spells CASSEVGDREYEQYF. Here the CDR3 DNA reads TGTGCCAGTAGTGAGGTGGGGGACAGGGAGTACGAGCAGTACTTC.

V is TRBV14 and J is TRBJ2-2; TRBD2 is a possible D gene (5 bases). In germline, CDR1 is SGHDN, CDR2 FVKESK. The CDR3 runs 15 residues. The V gene lost 0 bases and the J gene lost 6 bases, with 11 bases spanning the gap. CDR3 in DNA: TGTGCCAGCAGCCAAGAGAAGGCTAGCTCCGGGGAGCTGTTTTTT. As protein: CASSQEKASSGELFF.

J is TRBJ2-3 and V is TRBV28; D unclear. Looked up from germline, CDR1 is MDHEN and CDR2 is SYDVKM. CDR3 size: 14 residues. V was shortened by 7 bases and J by 1 base, with 12 bases between the two germline ends. CDR3 in amino acids: CASTLTSGTDTQYF. The CDR3 DNA follows: TGTGCCAGCACCTTAACGTCGGGCACAGATACGCAGTATTTT.

This clone was observed a handful of times. The gene calls are TRBV27 and TRBJ2-1, with TRBD2 identical over 9 bases. This CDR3 spans 16 amino acids. Germline lookup yields CDR1 MNHEY and CDR2 SMNVEV (reference sequence). Trimming took 6 bases from V and 8 from J; bases not matched to a gene: 14. The CDR3: CASSLLSGRPFDEQFF. CDR3 coding DNA: TGTGCCAGCAGCCTGTTAAGCGGGAGGCCCTTCGATGAGCAGTTCTTC.

The chain couples TRBV30 to TRBJ1-1; TRBD1 agrees at 7 bases. V gave up 3 bases and J gave up 11 bases; unmatched junction bases: 18. This CDR3 comprises 15 residues. Germline V CDR1 and CDR2: GTSNPN, SVGIG (reference sequence). CDR3 sequence: CAWSSRTGTAFAAFF. The CDR3 nucleotides read TGTGCCTGGAGCAGCCGAACAGGGACAGCCTTTGCCGCTTTCTTT.

The J gene is TRBJ2-7, the V gene TRBV9; TRBD1 matches at 8 bases. V lost 4 bases and J lost 0; bases outside the gene matches: 6. Germline CDR1 reads SGDLS; CDR2 reads YYNGEE. The CDR3 is made up of 15 amino acids. The DNA for the CDR3 is TGTGCCAGCAGCCGAACAGGGGGGAGCTCCTACGAGCAGTACTTC. Its translation: CASSRTGGSSYEQYF.

Concerning this clone itself: The identical CDR3 is also encoded by other nucleotide sequences in the sample. CDR3 sequence: CASSLQGEGQPQHF. In DNA form, the CDR3 reads TGTGCCAGTAGCCTACAGGGAGAGGGACAGCCCCAGCATTTT. The chain has TRBV19 and TRBJ1-5; a weak D match, TRBD1 (6 bases). V was pared by 6 bases and J by 7 bases, with 16 bases between. CDR1 is LNHDA and CDR2 is SQIVND in the germline V gene (reference sequence). This CDR3 is built from 14 residues.

Here the CDR3 DNA reads TGTGCCAGCAGCGATCTCGGAGTCTTAGGCAATGAGCAGTTCTTC. It encodes CASSDLGVLGNEQFF. V gene TRBV11-3 combines with J gene TRBJ2-1; D not resolved. The germline V gene has CDR1 SGHNT and CDR2 YENEEA. This CDR3 has 15 residues. Trimming took off 5 bases at V and 6 bases at J, with 17 bases between the two ends.

J is TRBJ1-3 and V is TRBV18; possible D gene TRBD1, 5 bases. The CDR3 extends over 15 amino acids. CDR1 is KGHSH and CDR2 is LQKENI in the germline V gene. V was trimmed by 3 bases and J by 2 bases, leaving 11 bases between them. The CDR3 DNA is TGTGCCAGCTCACCCCCAGGGCAGGCTGGAAACACCATATATTTT. The encoded protein is CASSPPGQAGNTIYF.